These 15 T cell receptor beta chains were sequenced from one sample in a study of identical twins' blood T cells. TCRdb analysed the 5' RACE reads with MiXCR anew, one entry per CDR3 protein. The profile shows 300,000 to 450,000 distinct CDR3 sequences, 25% to 35% of them singletons. The sequencing input was PBMCs. The receptor set was obtained from a woman aged 18 to 55 in good health.

This clonotype showed up just a few times. The chain is built from TRBV5-1 and TRBJ2-1; either TRBD1 or TRBD2 may fit D (6 bases each). Trimming took 0 bases from V and 5 from J, leaving 9 bases between them. The length of the CDR3 is 14 residues. Germline lookup yields CDR1 SGHRS and CDR2 YFSETQ. For the CDR3, the DNA is TGCGCCAGCAGCTTGGGGGGGGCGGACAATGAGCAGTTCTTC. Translating gives CASSLGGADNEQFF.

This clonotype was seen more than once but under ten times. V gene TRBV6-6 combines with J gene TRBJ1-1; D uncertain. The CDR3 runs 13 residues. Germline V gene sequence: CDR1 MNHNY, CDR2 SVGAGI (reference sequence). V was clipped by 2 bases and J by 3 bases, with 7 bases between them. The CDR3 here is CASSYPQDTEAFF. In nucleotides, the CDR3 is TGTGCCAGCAGTTACCCCCAGGACACTGAAGCTTTCTTT.

The sample holds a few counts of this clonotype. This chain joins TRBV29-1 and TRBJ2-3; 11 nucleotides match TRBD2. Trimming cost V 7 bases and J 8 bases; bases outside gene matches: 11. The length of the CDR3 is 14 residues. Germline lookup yields CDR1 SQVTM and CDR2 ANQGSEA. In DNA form, the CDR3 reads TGCAGCGACCTTAGCGGGGGGGCGTTTGGTACGCAGTATTTT. This codes for CSDLSGGAFGTQYF.

DNA for the CDR3: TGTGCCAGCAGCCTCCGTCCCGACAGGTCTAACACTGAAGCTTTCTTT. This sequence encodes CASSLRPDRSNTEAFF. The chain employs TRBV9 and TRBJ1-1; a weak D match, TRBD1 (6 bases). This CDR3 has 16 residues. Trimming took off 4 bases at V and 2 bases at J, with 18 bases between the two ends. The germline V gene has CDR1 SGDLS and CDR2 YYNGEE.

Concerning this clonotype itself: A read error is possible here, since a much larger clone lies one base away. This rearrangement joins TRBV9 to TRBJ1-2; the D is unclear. Germline values: CDR1 SGDLS, CDR2 YYNGEE. V lost 4 bases and J lost 10, with 14 bases in between. This CDR3 has 12 residues. This chain's CDR3 is CASSLSEDDYTF. DNA for the CDR3: TGTGCCAGCAGCCTATCAGAGGATGACTACACCTTC.

This clonotype was seen more than once but under ten times. An end of the junction does not agree with germline; a read error may underlie this. The V call is TRBV6-6, the J call TRBJ2-1; no clear D gene. The germline V gene has CDR1 MNHNY and CDR2 SVGAGI (reference sequence). This CDR3 contains 13 residues. CDR3 sequence (DNA): TGTGCCAGCAGCCCTTCACCGAGAGATGAGCAGTCCTTC. Its protein product is CASSPSPRDEQSF.

The rearrangement uses TRBV19 and TRBJ1-1; weak D call: TRBD1 (5 bases). The length of the CDR3 is 14 residues. Germline V gene sequence: CDR1 LNHDA, CDR2 SQIVND (reference sequence). V shed 8 bases and J shed 1 base, with 14 bases lying between them. The CDR3 sequence: CASREQAPNTEAFF. For the CDR3, the DNA is TGTGCCAGTCGCGAACAGGCCCCGAACACTGAAGCTTTCTTT.

This clonotype has just a few counts. This chain uses TRBV3-1 with TRBJ2-7; tentative D call: TRBD2 (6 bases). CDR1 is LGHDT, CDR2 YNNKEL, per germline (reference sequence). The V and J ends lost 0 bases and 3 bases respectively, with 12 bases between them. The CDR3 is 15 amino acids. As DNA, the CDR3 is TGTGCCAGCAGCCAAGATAGTGGAGGGTTCTACGAGCAGTACTTC. The encoded protein is CASSQDSGGFYEQYF.

The chain recombines TRBV7-2 with TRBJ1-4; D ambiguous. The V end lost 5 bases, the J end lost 7 bases, and 11 bases lay between the germline ends. The germline V gene encodes CDR1 SGHTA and CDR2 FQGNSA. This CDR3 contains 13 residues. The CDR3, as DNA: TGTGCCAGCAGCCCTGGGCCGTTTGAAAAACTGTTTTTT. It encodes CASSPGPFEKLFF.

This clonotype was seen more than once but under ten times. The CDR3 spells CASSQGRTVRTYEQYF. CDR3 in DNA: TGCGCCAGCAGCCAAGGCAGGACAGTTAGGACCTACGAGCAGTACTTC. The chain recombines TRBV4-3 with TRBJ2-7; tentatively, D is TRBD1 (6 bases). The CDR3 consists of 16 residues. CDR1 and CDR2 (germline): LGHNA, YSLEER. Trimming cost V 1 base and J 2 bases, with 15 bases left between them.

V and J are TRBV11-2 and TRBJ2-3; 8 bases map to TRBD1. With 5 bases clipped from V and 4 bases from J, the junction kept 11 bases outside the gene matches. The CDR3 totals 16 residues. Germline CDR1 reads SGHAT; CDR2 reads FQNNGV. CDR3 sequence: CASSTLRTGRADTQYF. The CDR3 DNA reads TGTGCCAGCAGCACACTTAGGACAGGGCGAGCAGATACGCAGTATTTT.

The genes are TRBV6-5 and TRBJ2-6, with TRBD2 identical over 10 bases. The CDR3 extends over 16 amino acids. CDR1 is MNHEY, CDR2 SVGAGI, per germline. Trimming took 2 bases from V and 2 from J; bases not matched to a gene: 0. The CDR3 reads CASSYTSGTGANVLTF. The CDR3 nucleotides are TGTGCCAGCAGTTACACTAGCGGGACTGGGGCCAACGTCCTGACTTTC.

The chain combines TRBV7-9 with TRBJ2-3; perhaps TRBD2 as D (5 bases). Trimming pared 6 bases from V and 2 bases from J, leaving 15 bases between. From germline, CDR1 is SEHNR and CDR2 FQNEAQ (reference sequence). The CDR3 covers 15 residues. The CDR3 is CASSRQSGNTDTQYF. The CDR3 region has the DNA TGTGCCAGCAGTCGCCAATCCGGGAACACAGATACGCAGTATTTT.

This clonotype was observed many times. The chain is built from TRBV20-1 and TRBJ2-5; 12 positions match TRBD2. CDR3 size: 14 residues. The V gene's germline CDR1 is DFQATT and CDR2 SNEGSKA (reference sequence). This CDR3 reads CTAMTSGSGETQYF. In DNA form, the CDR3 reads TGCACTGCCATGACTAGCGGGAGTGGGGAGACCCAGTACTTC.

This clonotype is a singleton in its sample. The V call is TRBV4-3, the J call TRBJ1-1; D uncertain. The length of the CDR3 is 14 residues. The germline CDR1 and CDR2 sequences are LGHNA and YSLEER. Trimming pared 0 bases from V and 10 bases from J, leaving 15 bases between. CDR3 sequence reads: CASSQEVRDMGAFF. The CDR3 DNA reads TGCGCCAGCAGCCAAGAGGTGCGCGACATGGGAGCTTTCTTT.